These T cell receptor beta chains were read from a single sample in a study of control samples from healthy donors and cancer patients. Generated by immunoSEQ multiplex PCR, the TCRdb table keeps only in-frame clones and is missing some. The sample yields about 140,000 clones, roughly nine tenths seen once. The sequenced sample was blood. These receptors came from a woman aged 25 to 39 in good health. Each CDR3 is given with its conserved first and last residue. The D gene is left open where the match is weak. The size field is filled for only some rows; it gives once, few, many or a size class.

CDR3aa: CASSFSGLGNNGYTF; v_gene: TRBV28; d_gene: .; abundance: .; j_gene: TRBJ1-2
CDR3aa: CASSPGGSSNQPQHF; v_gene: TRBV6-2/TRBV6-3; d_gene: TRBD1; abundance: .; j_gene: TRBJ1-5
CDR3aa: CASSQDSGIRAALHF; v_gene: TRBV4-2; d_gene: .; abundance: .; j_gene: TRBJ1-6
CDR3aa: CASSYSAGGPDEQFF; v_gene: TRBV6-6; d_gene: TRBD2; abundance: .; j_gene: TRBJ2-1
CDR3aa: CASTRLGQGYQPQHF; v_gene: TRBV19; d_gene: TRBD1; abundance: .; j_gene: TRBJ1-5
CDR3aa: CASSLSPLRYPREEQFF; v_gene: TRBV7-9; d_gene: .; abundance: .; j_gene: TRBJ2-1
CDR3aa: CASSSGTANSGNTIYF; v_gene: TRBV5-1; d_gene: TRBD1; abundance: .; j_gene: TRBJ1-3
CDR3aa: CASSQTGINEKLFF; v_gene: TRBV18; d_gene: TRBD1; abundance: .; j_gene: TRBJ1-4
CDR3aa: CASSILGLEQFF; v_gene: TRBV7-3; d_gene: .; abundance: .; j_gene: TRBJ2-1
CDR3aa: CASSRVRDGDTGELFF; v_gene: TRBV5-6; d_gene: .; abundance: .; j_gene: TRBJ2-2
CDR3aa: CASSSPLPLVAAKSTGELFF; v_gene: TRBV9; d_gene: .; abundance: once; j_gene: TRBJ2-2
CDR3aa: CASSPPRQGGTVGRGYTF; v_gene: TRBV6-6; d_gene: TRBD1; abundance: few; j_gene: TRBJ1-2
CDR3aa: CASSLLPRDSSQETQYF; v_gene: TRBV25-1; d_gene: TRBD1; abundance: .; j_gene: TRBJ2-5
CDR3aa: CASRNAGVGEQFF; v_gene: TRBV14; d_gene: TRBD2; abundance: once; j_gene: TRBJ2-1
CDR3aa: CAWSAWTHEQYF; v_gene: TRBV30; d_gene: .; abundance: .; j_gene: TRBJ2-7
CDR3aa: CASSHPGQGTEAFF; v_gene: TRBV7-2; d_gene: TRBD1; abundance: .; j_gene: TRBJ1-1
CDR3aa: CASSQGQGGSYEQYF; v_gene: TRBV4-2; d_gene: .; abundance: .; j_gene: TRBJ2-7
CDR3aa: CASNRGGGSYEQYF; v_gene: TRBV28; d_gene: .; abundance: .; j_gene: TRBJ2-7
CDR3aa: CASSTLAGLTDTQYF; v_gene: TRBV3-1/TRBV3-2; d_gene: TRBD2; abundance: .; j_gene: TRBJ2-3
CDR3aa: CASKEGSQPQHF; v_gene: TRBV6-5; d_gene: .; abundance: .; j_gene: TRBJ1-5
CDR3aa: CASSNRVSTEAFF; v_gene: TRBV2; d_gene: .; abundance: once; j_gene: TRBJ1-1
CDR3aa: CASSLEAPPYNEQFF; v_gene: TRBV5-5; d_gene: .; abundance: .; j_gene: TRBJ2-1
CDR3aa: CASSPRLAATNDNEQFF; v_gene: TRBV6-6; d_gene: TRBD2; abundance: .; j_gene: TRBJ2-1
CDR3aa: CASSQVGGAGEVNEQFF; v_gene: TRBV3-1/TRBV3-2; d_gene: .; abundance: once; j_gene: TRBJ2-1
CDR3aa: CASSPPTGVTYNEQFF; v_gene: TRBV18; d_gene: .; abundance: .; j_gene: TRBJ2-1
CDR3aa: CASSVDGADTGELFF; v_gene: TRBV6-4; d_gene: .; abundance: .; j_gene: TRBJ2-2
CDR3aa: CATSRDPGNTIYF; v_gene: TRBV15; d_gene: .; abundance: .; j_gene: TRBJ1-3